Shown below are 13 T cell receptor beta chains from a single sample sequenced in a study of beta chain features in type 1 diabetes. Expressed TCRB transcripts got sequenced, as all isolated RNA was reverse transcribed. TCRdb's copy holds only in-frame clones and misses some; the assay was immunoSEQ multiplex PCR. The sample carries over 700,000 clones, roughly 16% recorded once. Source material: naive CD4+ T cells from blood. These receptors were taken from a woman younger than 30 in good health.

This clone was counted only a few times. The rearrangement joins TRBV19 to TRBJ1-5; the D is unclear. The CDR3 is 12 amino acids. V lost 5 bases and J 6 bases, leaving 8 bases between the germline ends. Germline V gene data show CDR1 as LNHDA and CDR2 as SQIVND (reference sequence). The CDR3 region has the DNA TGTGCCAGTAGTCTGGTGGGTCAGCCCCAGCATTTT. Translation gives CASSLVGQPQHF.

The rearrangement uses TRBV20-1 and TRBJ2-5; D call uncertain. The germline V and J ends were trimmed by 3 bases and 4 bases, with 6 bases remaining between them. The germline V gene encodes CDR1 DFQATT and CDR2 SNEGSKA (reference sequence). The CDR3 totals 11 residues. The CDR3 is CSARKVETQYF. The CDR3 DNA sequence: TGCAGTGCTAGGAAGGTAGAGACCCAGTACTTC.

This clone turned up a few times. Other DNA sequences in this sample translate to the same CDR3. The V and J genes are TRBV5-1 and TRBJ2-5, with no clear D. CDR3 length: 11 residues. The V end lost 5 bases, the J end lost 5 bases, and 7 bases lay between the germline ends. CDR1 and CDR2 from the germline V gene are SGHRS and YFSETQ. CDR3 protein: CASRGQETQYF. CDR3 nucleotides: TGCGCCAGCAGAGGTCAGGAGACCCAGTACTTC.

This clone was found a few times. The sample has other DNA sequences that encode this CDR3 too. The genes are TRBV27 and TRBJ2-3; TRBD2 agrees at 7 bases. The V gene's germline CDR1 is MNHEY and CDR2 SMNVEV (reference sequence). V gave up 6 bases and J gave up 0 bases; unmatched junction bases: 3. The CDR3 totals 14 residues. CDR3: CASRASGSTDTQYF. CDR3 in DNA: TGTGCCAGCAGGGCTAGCGGAAGCACAGATACGCAGTATTTT.

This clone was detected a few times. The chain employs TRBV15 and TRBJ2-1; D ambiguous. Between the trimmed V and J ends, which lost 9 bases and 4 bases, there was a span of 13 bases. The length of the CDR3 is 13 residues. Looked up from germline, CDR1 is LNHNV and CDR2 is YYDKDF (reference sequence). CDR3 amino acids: CATSADVYNEQFF. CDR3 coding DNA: TGTGCCACAAGCGCGGACGTTTACAATGAGCAGTTCTTC.

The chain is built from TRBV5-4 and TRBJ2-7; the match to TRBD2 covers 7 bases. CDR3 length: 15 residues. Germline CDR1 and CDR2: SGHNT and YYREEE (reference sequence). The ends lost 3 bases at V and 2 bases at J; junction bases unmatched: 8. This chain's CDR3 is CASSSIGAGAYEQYF. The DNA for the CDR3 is TGTGCCAGCAGCTCCATAGGGGCGGGAGCCTACGAGCAGTACTTC.

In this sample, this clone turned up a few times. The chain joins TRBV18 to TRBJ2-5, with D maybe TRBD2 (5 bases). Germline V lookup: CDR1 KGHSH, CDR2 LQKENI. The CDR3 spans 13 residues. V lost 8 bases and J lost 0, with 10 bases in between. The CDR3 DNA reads TGTGCCAGCGCGCCCGGGAACCAAGAGACCCAGTACTTC. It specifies CASAPGNQETQYF.

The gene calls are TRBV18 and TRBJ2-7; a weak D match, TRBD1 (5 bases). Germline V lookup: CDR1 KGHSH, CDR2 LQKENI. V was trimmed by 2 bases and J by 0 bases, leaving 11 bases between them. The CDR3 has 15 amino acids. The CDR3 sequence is CASSPMADSSYEQYF. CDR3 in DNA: TGTGCCAGCTCACCAATGGCTGACAGCTCCTACGAGCAGTACTTC.

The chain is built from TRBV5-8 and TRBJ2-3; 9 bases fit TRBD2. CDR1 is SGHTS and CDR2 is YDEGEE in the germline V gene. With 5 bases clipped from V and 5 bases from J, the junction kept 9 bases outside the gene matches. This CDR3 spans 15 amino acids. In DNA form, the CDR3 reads TGTGCCAGCAGTCATAGCGGGAGACGGTTAGATACGCAGTATTTT. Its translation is CASSHSGRRLDTQYF.

In DNA form, the CDR3 reads TGTGCCAGCTCACCATCCAGCGGGAGCGATGAGCAGTTCTTC. Protein sequence: CASSPSSGSDEQFF. V usage is TRBV18 and J usage is TRBJ2-1; 8 positions match TRBD2. The ends lost 2 bases at V and 8 bases at J; junction bases unmatched: 5. The CDR3 runs 14 residues. Germline V gene lookup returns CDR1 KGHSH and CDR2 LQKENI.

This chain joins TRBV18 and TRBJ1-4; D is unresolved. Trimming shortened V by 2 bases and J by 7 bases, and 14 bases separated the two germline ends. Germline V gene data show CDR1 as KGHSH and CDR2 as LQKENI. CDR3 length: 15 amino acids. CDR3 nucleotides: TGTGCCAGCTCACCATCCCCAGAGTCACGTGAAAAACTGTTTTTT. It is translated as CASSPSPESREKLFF.

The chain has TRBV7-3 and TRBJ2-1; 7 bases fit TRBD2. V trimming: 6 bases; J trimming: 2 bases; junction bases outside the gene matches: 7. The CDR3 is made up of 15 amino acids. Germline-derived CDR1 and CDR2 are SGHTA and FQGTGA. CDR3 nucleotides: TGTGCCAGCAGGTTAGCGGGTATCGCCTACAATGAGCAGTTCTTC. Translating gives CASRLAGIAYNEQFF.

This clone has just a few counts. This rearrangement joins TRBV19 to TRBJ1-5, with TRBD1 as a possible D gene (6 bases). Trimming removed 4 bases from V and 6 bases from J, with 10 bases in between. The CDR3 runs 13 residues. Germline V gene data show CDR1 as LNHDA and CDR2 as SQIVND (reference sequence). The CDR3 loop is CASSNPRGQPQHF. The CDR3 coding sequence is TGTGCCAGTAGTAACCCCAGGGGTCAGCCCCAGCATTTT.